The table lists the clone carrying this T cell receptor (beta chain) with a few counts. TCRdb redid the calling of the RT-PCR reads with MiXCR, one entry per CDR3 protein. The sample carries almost 700,000 distinct CDR3 sequences, 12% to 15% recorded once. V was pared by 5 bases and J by 2 bases, with 17 bases of the junction left unmatched. CDR1 SNHLY and CDR2 FYNNEI come from the germline V gene. The CDR3 consists of 19 residues. This TCR was sampled from a female donor in good health, serving as a healthy control. This sequence joins TRBV2 and TRBJ2-3, with 9 bases lining up with TRBD2. Sequencing was carried out using memory CD4+ T cells from blood. The CDR3 reads CASSRQGTLAGVYTDTQYF. The DNA of the CDR3 is TGTGCCAGCAGTAGACAGGGAACTTTAGCGGGAGTTTACACAGATACGCAGTATTTT.